This T cell receptor (beta chain) appears in the sequencing data of a study of spatial heterogeneity in lung cancer. On each TCR cDNA molecule, a unique molecular identifier was present. TCRdb called the 5' RACE reads again in MiXCR, with one record for every CDR3 protein. The table shows about 9,200 distinct CDR3 sequences, with 6.5% to 10% occurring only once. The V segment lost 5 bases and the J segment 9 bases; nucleotides outside the gene matches: 10. The CDR3 loop spans 13 amino acids. Germline CDR1 is DFQATT and CDR2 is SNEGSKA (reference sequence). The time point denotes: sample taken at primary tumor resection. Whole RNA from tumor, nontumor lung or frozen PBMC was sequenced unsorted. There were roughly 72 donors, all of them untreated patients with early-stage non-small cell lung cancer. Study-level points and caveats: Relative to follow-up, resection was when ubiquitous expanded tumor TCRs appeared more in blood.

This clonotype was seen many times. Its antigen remains unknown. The clonotype was recovered from a female donor with early-stage non-small cell lung cancer. The source material was PBMCs, sampled at surgery. The chain joins TRBV20-1 to TRBJ2-1, with TRBD2 identical over 7 bases. The CDR3 is CSARRGSLGEQFF. The CDR3 coding sequence is TGCAGTGCTCGGCGGGGGAGCCTCGGTGAGCAGTTCTTC.